Shown below are 27 T cell receptor beta chains from a single sample sequenced in a study of PD-1 blockade in classical Hodgkin lymphoma. Here immunoSEQ multiplex PCR was the method, and the copy in TCRdb shows in-frame clones only, minus some. The repertoire holds 25,000 to 30,000 clones, with 88% as singletons. All the patients suffered relapse after autologous stem cell transplantation, and brentuximab vedotin exposure differed. PBMCs were thawed, and CD8+ T cells were then isolated from them by magnetic negative selection. The sample in question was CD8+ T cells from blood, obtained at baseline. Receptors originate from a human donor with classical Hodgkin lymphoma.

The V gene is TRBV11-1, the J gene TRBJ2-1; D gene unclear. This CDR3 has 12 amino acids. V shed 6 bases and J shed 5 bases, with 8 bases lying between them. Germline-derived CDR1 and CDR2 are SGHAT and FQDESV (reference sequence). Written as DNA, the CDR3 is TGTGCCAGCAGTCCGACGAACAATGAGCAGTTCTTC. As protein: CASSPTNNEQFF.

V and J are TRBV27 and TRBJ1-2, with D possibly matching TRBD1 (5 bases). Trimming removed 0 bases at V and 4 bases at J, with 12 bases between. This CDR3 is built from 15 residues. Germline V gene lookup returns CDR1 MNHEY and CDR2 SMNVEV (reference sequence). The CDR3 coding sequence is TGTGCCAGCAGTTTATCGCAGGGCAGGATCTATGGCTACACCTTC. Protein product: CASSLSQGRIYGYTF.

About this clone: The same CDR3 also results from other DNA sequences found in this sample. J is TRBJ2-7 and V is TRBV4-1; no clear D gene. The CDR3 consists of 15 residues. The germline gives CDR1 MGHRA, CDR2 YSYEKL. The V gene lost 0 bases and the J gene lost 3 bases, with 12 bases spanning the gap. Here the CDR3 reads CASSQDEIKDYEQYF. The CDR3 region has the DNA TGCGCCAGCAGCCAAGATGAAATCAAGGACTACGAGCAGTACTTC.

V and J are TRBV21-1 and TRBJ2-1; no check of the table's D call, TRBD1, against the DNA was made. TRBV21-1 has pseudogene status. The CDR3 spans 16 residues. DNA for the CDR3: TGTGCCAGCAGCGACAGGGATCTTTCTCGGGACAATGAGCAGTTCTTC. This gives the protein CASSDRDLSRDNEQFF.

The chain recombines TRBV6-5 with TRBJ2-7; D perhaps matches TRBD2 (6 bases). CDR3 length equals 15 residues. Trimming pared 3 bases from V and 6 bases from J, leaving 18 bases between. CDR1 is MNHEY, CDR2 SVGAGI, per germline. The CDR3 DNA reads as TGTGCCAGCAGTTATATTCCGGGACTCCTATCCGAGCAGTACTTC. Translated, it gives CASSYIPGLLSEQYF.

CDR3 amino acids: CATEGANVLTF. CDR3 nucleotides: TGTGCCACCGAAGGGGCCAACGTCCTGACTTTC. The V and J genes are TRBV28 and TRBJ2-6; no clear D. Germline-derived CDR1 and CDR2 are MDHEN and SYDVKM. The CDR3 consists of 11 residues. V was pared by 10 bases and J by 4 bases, with 5 bases between.

This clone was detected a few times. The gene calls are TRBV27 and TRBJ1-1; TRBD1 is a possible D gene (5 bases). Between the trimmed V and J ends, which lost 2 bases and 5 bases, there was a span of 12 bases. Germline V CDR1 and CDR2: MNHEY, SMNVEV (reference sequence). The CDR3 loop spans 14 amino acids. The CDR3 sequence: CASSLPGSRTEAFF. CDR3 DNA sequence: TGTGCCAGCAGTTTACCAGGGAGCAGGACTGAAGCTTTCTTT.

The chain carries TRBV7-9 and TRBJ1-1; 8 bases are shared with TRBD1. The CDR3 covers 16 residues. CDR1 and CDR2 from the germline V gene are SEHNR and FQNEAQ (reference sequence). With V trimmed by 0 bases and J by 1 base, 4 bases remained unmatched. In nucleotides, the CDR3 is TGTGCCAGCAGCTTAGCGTCAGGACAGGGGAACACTGAAGCTTTCTTT. It yields the protein CASSLASGQGNTEAFF. Combining the CDR3 with reference TRBV7-9 and TRBJ1-1 gives the whole variable domain DTGVSQNPRHKITKRGQNVTFRCDPISEHNRLYWYRQTLGQGPEFLTYFQNEAQLEKSRLLSDRFSAERPKGSFSTLEIQRTEQGDSAMYLCASSLASGQGNTEAFFGQGTRLTVV.

The rearrangement links TRBV29-1 to TRBJ2-7; 9 nucleotides match TRBD1. The V segment lost 4 bases and the J segment 3 bases; nucleotides outside the gene matches: 1. The CDR3 runs 12 residues. Germline CDR1 is SQVTM and CDR2 is ANQGSEA. CDR3: CSVADRGYEQYF. The CDR3 DNA is TGCAGCGTTGCGGACAGGGGCTACGAGCAGTACTTC.

The V and J genes are TRBV5-5 and TRBJ2-7, with 11 bases matching TRBD2. The ends lost 0 bases at V and 0 bases at J; junction bases unmatched: 11. This CDR3 has 19 residues. Per germline, CDR1 SGHKS and CDR2 YYEKEE (reference sequence). DNA of the CDR3: TGTGCCAGCAGCTTGGCCCACCCCGGACTAGCGGGTTCCTCCTACGAGCAGTACTTC. It is translated as CASSLAHPGLAGSSYEQYF.

The chain joins TRBV7-9 to TRBJ2-7; TRBD2 aligns across 8 bases. V was clipped by 4 bases and J by 3 bases; unmatched bases: 5. The CDR3 loop spans 14 amino acids. The germline gives CDR1 SEHNR, CDR2 FQNEAQ (reference sequence). CDR3 sequence: CASSSGGAYYEQYF. The CDR3 bases are TGTGCCAGCAGCTCCGGGGGGGCTTACTACGAGCAGTACTTC.

This clone was detected only once. The rearrangement links TRBV2 to TRBJ2-1, with 10 positions matching TRBD2. CDR1 and CDR2 from the germline V gene are SNHLY and FYNNEI. This CDR3 is built from 15 residues. Trimming removed 8 bases from V and 7 bases from J; junction bases left unmatched: 11. The chain's CDR3 is CASLPLAGRNNEQFF. CDR3 sequence (DNA): TGTGCCAGCCTACCACTAGCGGGACGGAATAATGAGCAGTTCTTC. The full variable domain, completed using reference TRBV2 and TRBJ2-1, is EPEVTQTPSHQVTQMGQEVILRCVPISNHLYFYWYRQILGQKVEFLVSFYNNEISEKSEIFDDQFSVERPDGSNFTLKIRSTKLEDSAMYFCASLPLAGRNNEQFFGPGTRLTVL.

V gene TRBV9 combines with J gene TRBJ2-7; maybe TRBD2 (6 bases). The CDR3 totals 17 residues. Germline V lookup: CDR1 SGDLS, CDR2 YYNGEE. Deletions cut 3 bases from V and 2 bases from J, with 21 bases between. CDR3: CASSAPIGGRGPYEQYF. CDR3 nucleotide sequence: TGTGCCAGCAGCGCCCCCATCGGGGGAAGGGGCCCCTACGAGCAGTACTTC.

This rearrangement joins TRBV10-3 to TRBJ2-3; the D gene is possibly TRBD1 (6 bases). Per germline, CDR1 ENHRY and CDR2 SYGVKD. Trimming took 6 bases from V and 2 from J, leaving 15 bases between them. This CDR3 has 15 residues. CDR3 sequence: CAIRRTDESTDTQYF. CDR3 bases: TGTGCCATCAGGCGGACAGACGAATCCACAGATACGCAGTATTTT.

The V call is TRBV27, the J call TRBJ2-7; TRBD2 agrees at 8 bases. The CDR3 has 15 amino acids. The trim removed 5 bases at V and 7 bases at J, leaving 13 bases unmatched. Germline V gene lookup returns CDR1 MNHEY and CDR2 SMNVEV (reference sequence). The CDR3 reads CASSLRGGSSREQYF. Written as DNA, the CDR3 is TGTGCCAGCAGTCTTCGGGGGGGGTCCTCGCGGGAGCAGTACTTC.

The rearrangement uses TRBV25-1 and TRBJ2-7, with 9 bases lining up with TRBD1. The CDR3 spans 15 residues. V dropped 2 bases and J dropped 4; count of bases not matched to a gene: 6. The germline V gene encodes CDR1 MGHDK and CDR2 SYGVNS. DNA for the CDR3: TGTGCCAGCAGTGAACGGGACAGGGCGTGGTACGAGCAGTACTTC. Protein product: CASSERDRAWYEQYF.

The chain carries TRBV5-4 and TRBJ2-5, with D maybe TRBD1 (6 bases). The DNA matches TRBJ2-7 better at its end, which makes the J call doubtful. There are 12 residues in the CDR3. Germline V lookup: CDR1 SGHNT, CDR2 YYREEE (reference sequence). The CDR3, as DNA: TGTGCCAGCAGCGTAGGGGGTTACGAGCAGTACTTC. Protein sequence: CASSVGGYEQYF.

The V gene is TRBV2, the J gene TRBJ2-5; 9 bases map to TRBD1. This CDR3 comprises 15 residues. Germline V gene lookup returns CDR1 SNHLY and CDR2 FYNNEI. V lost 11 bases, J lost 1 base, and 11 bases stayed unmatched. The CDR3 protein is CALPRGTGRQETQYF. For the CDR3, the DNA is TGTGCCCTACCTCGGGGGACAGGGCGCCAAGAGACCCAGTACTTC.

About this clone itself: Mismatch with germline at one junction end may stem from a read error. The chain employs TRBV27 and TRBJ2-7; D assignment may be TRBD1 or TRBD2 (5 bases each). Germline CDR1 MNHEY, CDR2 SMNVEV (reference sequence). The CDR3 is made up of 14 amino acids. The chain's CDR3 is CASGFRGDPYEQYF. DNA for the CDR3: TGTGCCAGCGGTTTCCGAGGGGATCCTTACGAGCAGTACTTC.

The rearrangement uses TRBV5-1 and TRBJ2-3; TRBD2 matches at 11 bases. From germline, CDR1 is SGHRS and CDR2 YFSETQ. This CDR3 contains 14 residues. J was trimmed by 5 bases and V by 7 bases; bases with no gene match: 6. CDR3 region: CASFSGRAIDTQYF. CDR3 coding DNA: TGCGCCAGCTTTAGCGGGAGGGCCATAGATACGCAGTATTTT.

This chain connects TRBV7-8 to TRBJ2-1; D is unclear. The CDR3 loop spans 13 amino acids. Trimming pared 5 bases from V and 2 bases from J, leaving 7 bases between. From germline, CDR1 is SGHVS and CDR2 FQNEAQ. CDR3 loop: CASSHGTYNEQFF. The CDR3 DNA reads as TGTGCCAGCAGCCACGGAACCTACAATGAGCAGTTCTTC.

The rearrangement joins TRBV5-4 to TRBJ2-7; TRBD1 matches at 11 bases. Losses at the gene ends were 3 bases for V and 3 bases for J; bases not matched to a gene: 2. Germline values: CDR1 SGHNT, CDR2 YYREEE (reference sequence). The CDR3 covers 14 residues. CDR3 DNA: TGTGCCAGCAGCTGGACAGGGGGCGACTACGAGCAGTACTTC. This encodes CASSWTGGDYEQYF.

V gene TRBV19 combines with J gene TRBJ1-2; D gene uncertain. CDR1 is LNHDA and CDR2 is SQIVND in the germline V gene (reference sequence). The CDR3 sequence is 15 residues long. V lost 3 bases, J lost 5 bases, and 16 bases lay in between. DNA of the CDR3: TGTGCCAGTAGTATTGGAGACCTCTTTGCATATGGCTACACCTTC. Translated, it gives CASSIGDLFAYGYTF.

This chain joins TRBV28 and TRBJ2-2, with D unclear. The CDR3 has 17 amino acids. With 4 bases removed from V and 1 base from J, the gap between germline ends came to 16 bases. Germline CDR1 and CDR2: MDHEN and SYDVKM. The CDR3 loop reads CASSSLLGTQNTGELFF. DNA for the CDR3: TGTGCCAGCAGTTCCCTCCTCGGCACTCAGAACACCGGGGAGCTGTTTTTT.

The chain couples TRBV30 to TRBJ2-1; D gene unclear. V lost 4 bases and J 0 bases, leaving 10 bases between the germline ends. Germline V gives CDR1 GTSNPN, CDR2 SVGIG (reference sequence). This CDR3 is built from 14 residues. The CDR3 nucleotides read TGTGCCTGGACCTACTCAAGCTCCTACAATGAGCAGTTCTTC. Its protein product is CAWTYSSSYNEQFF. Full variable domain (remainder filled in from reference TRBV30 and TRBJ2-1): SQTIHQWPATLVQPVGSPLSLECTVEGTSNPNLYWYRQAAGRGLQLLFYSVGIGQISSEVPQNLSASRPQDRQFILSSKKLLLSDSGFYLCAWTYSSSYNEQFFGPGTRLTVL.

The chain combines TRBV5-1 with TRBJ2-1; 16 nucleotides agree with TRBD2. Germline V gene lookup returns CDR1 SGHRS and CDR2 YFSETQ. V shed 1 base and J 8 bases; nucleotides not matched to a gene: 12. This CDR3 spans 19 amino acids. CDR3 loop: CASSLTPGLAGGPRDEQFF. The CDR3 nucleotides are TGCGCCAGCAGCTTGACCCCGGGACTAGCGGGAGGGCCTAGGGATGAGCAGTTCTTC.

This chain joins TRBV7-8 and TRBJ1-1, with TRBD1 matching 7 bases. Germline CDR1 reads SGHVS; CDR2 reads FQNEAQ. The ends lost 5 bases at V and 4 bases at J; junction bases unmatched: 13. The CDR3 covers 16 residues. The CDR3 nucleotides are TGTGCCAGCAGCCTAGGGGGACAGACTTTTACCACTGAAGCTTTCTTT. It codes for CASSLGGQTFTTEAFF.